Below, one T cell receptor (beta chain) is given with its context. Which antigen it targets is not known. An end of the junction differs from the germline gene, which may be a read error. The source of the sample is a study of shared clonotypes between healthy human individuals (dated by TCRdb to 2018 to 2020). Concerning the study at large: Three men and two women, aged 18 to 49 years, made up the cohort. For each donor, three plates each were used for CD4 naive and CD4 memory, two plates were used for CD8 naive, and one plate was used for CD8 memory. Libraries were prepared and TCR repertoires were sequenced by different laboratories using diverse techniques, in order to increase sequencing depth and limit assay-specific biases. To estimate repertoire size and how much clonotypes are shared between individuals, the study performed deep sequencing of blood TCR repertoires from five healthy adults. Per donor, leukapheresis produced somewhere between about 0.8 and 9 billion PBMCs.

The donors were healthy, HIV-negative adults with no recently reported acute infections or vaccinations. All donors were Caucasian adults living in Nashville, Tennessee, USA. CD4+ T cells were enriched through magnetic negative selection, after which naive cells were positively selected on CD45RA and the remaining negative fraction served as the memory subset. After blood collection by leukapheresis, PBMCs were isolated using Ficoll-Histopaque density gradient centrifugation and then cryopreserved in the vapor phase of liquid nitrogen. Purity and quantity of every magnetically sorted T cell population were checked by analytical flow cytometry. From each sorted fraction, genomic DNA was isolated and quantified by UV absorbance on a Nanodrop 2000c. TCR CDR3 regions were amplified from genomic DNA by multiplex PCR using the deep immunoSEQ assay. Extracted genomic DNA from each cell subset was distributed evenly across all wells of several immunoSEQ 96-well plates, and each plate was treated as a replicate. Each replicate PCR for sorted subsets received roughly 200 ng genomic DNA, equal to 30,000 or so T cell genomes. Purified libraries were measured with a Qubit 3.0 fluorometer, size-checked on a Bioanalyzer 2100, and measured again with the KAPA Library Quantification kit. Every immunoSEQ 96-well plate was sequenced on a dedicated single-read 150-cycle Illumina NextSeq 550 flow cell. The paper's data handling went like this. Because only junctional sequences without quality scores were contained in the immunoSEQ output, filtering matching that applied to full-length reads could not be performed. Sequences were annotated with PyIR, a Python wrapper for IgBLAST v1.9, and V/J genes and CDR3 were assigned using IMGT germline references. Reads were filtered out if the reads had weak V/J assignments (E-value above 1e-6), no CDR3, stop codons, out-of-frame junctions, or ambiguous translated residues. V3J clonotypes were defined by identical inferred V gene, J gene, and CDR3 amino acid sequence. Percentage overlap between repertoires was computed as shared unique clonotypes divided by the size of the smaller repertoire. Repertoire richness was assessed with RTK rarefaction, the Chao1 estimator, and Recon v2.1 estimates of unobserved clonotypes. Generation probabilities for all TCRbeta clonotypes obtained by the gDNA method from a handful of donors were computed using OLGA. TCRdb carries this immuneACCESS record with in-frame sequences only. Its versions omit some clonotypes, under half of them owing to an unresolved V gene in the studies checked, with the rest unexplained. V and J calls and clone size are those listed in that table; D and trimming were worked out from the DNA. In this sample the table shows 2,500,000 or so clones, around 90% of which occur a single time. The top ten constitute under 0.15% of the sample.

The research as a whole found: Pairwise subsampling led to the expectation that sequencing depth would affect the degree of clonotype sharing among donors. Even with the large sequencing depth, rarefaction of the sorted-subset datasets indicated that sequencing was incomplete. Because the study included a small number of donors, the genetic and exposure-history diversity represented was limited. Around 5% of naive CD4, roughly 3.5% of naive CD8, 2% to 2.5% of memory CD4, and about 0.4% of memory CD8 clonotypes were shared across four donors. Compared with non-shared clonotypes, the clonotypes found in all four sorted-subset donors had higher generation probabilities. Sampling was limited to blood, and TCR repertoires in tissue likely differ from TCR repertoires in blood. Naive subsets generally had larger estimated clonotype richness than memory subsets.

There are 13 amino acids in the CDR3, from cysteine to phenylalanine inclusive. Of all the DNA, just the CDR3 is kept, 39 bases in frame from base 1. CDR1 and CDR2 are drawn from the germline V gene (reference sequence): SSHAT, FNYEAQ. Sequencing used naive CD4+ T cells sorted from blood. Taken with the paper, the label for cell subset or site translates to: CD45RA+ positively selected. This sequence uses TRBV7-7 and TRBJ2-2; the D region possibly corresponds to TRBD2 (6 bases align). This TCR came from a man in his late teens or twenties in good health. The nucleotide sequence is TGTGCTAGCAGCAACCCTACTAGCAGGGAGCTGTTTTTT. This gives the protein CASSNPTSRELFF.